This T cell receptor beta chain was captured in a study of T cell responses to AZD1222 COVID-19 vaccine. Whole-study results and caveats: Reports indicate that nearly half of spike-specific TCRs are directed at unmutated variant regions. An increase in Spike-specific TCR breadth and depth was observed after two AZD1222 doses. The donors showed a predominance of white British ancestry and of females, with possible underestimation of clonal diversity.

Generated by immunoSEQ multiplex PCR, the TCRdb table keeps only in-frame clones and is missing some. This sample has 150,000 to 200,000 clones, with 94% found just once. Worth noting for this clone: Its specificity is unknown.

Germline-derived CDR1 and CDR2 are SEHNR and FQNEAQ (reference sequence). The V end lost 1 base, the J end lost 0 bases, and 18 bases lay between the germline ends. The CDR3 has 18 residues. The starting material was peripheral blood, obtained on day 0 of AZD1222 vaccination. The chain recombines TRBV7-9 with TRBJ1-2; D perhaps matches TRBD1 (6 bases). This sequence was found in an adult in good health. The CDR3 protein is CASSLGDNSLYSNYGYTF. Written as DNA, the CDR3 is TGTGCCAGCAGCTTAGGGGACAACAGCTTATATTCTAACTATGGCTACACCTTC.